Below, 2 T cell receptor beta chains from the same sample are listed, as sequenced in a study of PD-L1 blockade in urothelial cancer. The protocol was immunoSEQ multiplex PCR, while the TCRdb copy is restricted to in-frame clones and leaves out a portion. The sample lists about 63,000 clones; 81% were seen once. Time point described: pretreatment peripheral blood. The sequencing used PBMCs, collected around atezolizumab (anti-PD-L1) treatment. The source of these receptors is a man aged 70-80 years with urothelial cancer.

The chain links TRBV21-1 to TRBJ1-1; the D call of TRBD1 is as the table states it, not checked on the DNA. TRBV21-1 represents a pseudogene. This CDR3 is 16 amino acids long. In nucleotides, the CDR3 is TGTGCCAGCAGCCCAGGGGGCAGGGCAAGGAAGACTGAAGCTTTCTTT. It specifies CASSPGGRARKTEAFF.

The J gene is TRBJ1-2, the V gene TRBV7-9; 12 bases map to TRBD1. Germline lookup yields CDR1 SEHNR and CDR2 FQNEAQ (reference sequence). V gave up 6 bases and J gave up 4 bases; unmatched junction bases: 6. CDR3 length: 15 amino acids. CDR3 region: CASSEGQGAGYGYTF. In DNA, the CDR3 is TGTGCCAGCAGTGAGGGACAGGGGGCGGGCTATGGCTACACCTTC.